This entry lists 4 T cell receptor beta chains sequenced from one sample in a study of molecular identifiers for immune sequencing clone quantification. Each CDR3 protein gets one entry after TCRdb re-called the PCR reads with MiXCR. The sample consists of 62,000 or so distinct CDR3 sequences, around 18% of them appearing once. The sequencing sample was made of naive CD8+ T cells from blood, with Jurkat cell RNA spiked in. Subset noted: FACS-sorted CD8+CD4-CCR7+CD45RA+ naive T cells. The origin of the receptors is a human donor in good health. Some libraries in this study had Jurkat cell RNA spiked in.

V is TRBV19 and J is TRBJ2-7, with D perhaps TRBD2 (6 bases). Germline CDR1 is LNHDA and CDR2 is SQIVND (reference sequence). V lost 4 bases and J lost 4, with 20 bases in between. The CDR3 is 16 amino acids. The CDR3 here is CASSKRAGSSRYEQYF. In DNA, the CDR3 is TGTGCCAGTAGTAAAAGGGCGGGATCCAGCAGGTACGAGCAGTACTTC.

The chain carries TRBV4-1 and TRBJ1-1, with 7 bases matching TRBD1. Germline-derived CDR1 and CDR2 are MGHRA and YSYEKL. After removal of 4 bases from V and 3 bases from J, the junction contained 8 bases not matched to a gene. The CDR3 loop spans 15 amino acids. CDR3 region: CASSPATGVDTEAFF. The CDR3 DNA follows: TGCGCCAGCAGCCCGGCCACAGGGGTTGACACTGAAGCTTTCTTT.

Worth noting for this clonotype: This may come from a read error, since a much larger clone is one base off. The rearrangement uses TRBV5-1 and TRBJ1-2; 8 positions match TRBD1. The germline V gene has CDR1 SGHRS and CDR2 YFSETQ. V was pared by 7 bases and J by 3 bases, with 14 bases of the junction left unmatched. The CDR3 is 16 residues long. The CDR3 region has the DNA TGCGCCAGCGGCCTGCGGACAGGGCTTAGGGACTATGGCTACACCTTC. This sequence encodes CASGLRTGLRDYGYTF.

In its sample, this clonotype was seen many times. CDR3 in DNA: TGCAGCGTTAGACAGGGTGTGAGCTCCTACAATGAGCAGTTCTTC. This translates into CSVRQGVSSYNEQFF. The rearrangement links TRBV29-1 to TRBJ2-1, with TRBD1 identical over 7 bases. Trimming cost V 5 bases and J 0 bases; bases outside gene matches: 7. The CDR3 is made up of 15 amino acids. The germline gives CDR1 SQVTM, CDR2 ANQGSEA.